Each of the 27 T cell receptor beta chains below was sequenced from the same sample in a study of immune characterization of retroperitoneal liposarcoma. TCRdb reprocessed the PCR reads with MiXCR, giving one entry per CDR3 protein. The sample lists about 2,300 distinct CDR3 sequences, 20% to 25% occurring once. Source material: tumor tissue. All receptors come from a male donor with retroperitoneal liposarcoma.

Only a few counts were recorded for this clonotype. This chain joins TRBV10-1 and TRBJ2-5; D possibly uses TRBD1 or TRBD2 (5 bases each). The J call could be wrong; TRBJ2-7 is a better fit for the DNA end. Germline values: CDR1 WNHNN, CDR2 SYGVQD (reference sequence). The CDR3 loop spans 14 amino acids. The CDR3 here is CASSDAGTNYEQYF. Here the CDR3 DNA reads TGCGCCAGCAGTGATGCAGGGACGAACTACGAGCAGTACTTC.

There are a few counts of this clonotype. This rearrangement joins TRBV7-3 to TRBJ2-1, with no clear D. The CDR3 loop spans 15 amino acids. From germline, CDR1 is SGHTA and CDR2 FQGTGA. Trimming stripped 2 bases from V and 2 bases from J, with 10 bases between. In nucleotides, the CDR3 is TGTGCCAGCAGCTTAGACAATGGGGCCTACAATGAGCAGTTCTTC. Its protein is CASSLDNGAYNEQFF.

This clonotype qualifies as medium-sized. V and J are TRBV6-4 and TRBJ2-7; 7 bases are a match to TRBD1. This CDR3 has 16 residues. V gave up 5 bases and J gave up 0 bases; unmatched junction bases: 10. Germline CDR1 MRHNA, CDR2 SNTAGT. CDR3 sequence (DNA): TGTGCCAGCAGTCCAAACACCGACAGGGCCTCCTACGAGCAGTACTTC. Protein: CASSPNTDRASYEQYF.

This clonotype is medium-sized within its sample. This chain joins TRBV6-1 and TRBJ2-4, with 8 bases matching TRBD2. The V gene's germline CDR1 is MNHNS and CDR2 SASEGT. The CDR3 is 14 amino acids. V lost 0 bases, J lost 8 bases, and 3 bases stayed unmatched. The CDR3 DNA reads TGTGCCAGCAGTGAAGCACTCGGGGGGGACATTCAGTACTTC. This encodes CASSEALGGDIQYF.

This clonotype occurred a few times. This chain connects TRBV6-1 to TRBJ2-1; D may match TRBD1 or TRBD2 (6 bases each). The length of the CDR3 is 15 residues. Trimming cost V 8 bases and J 12 bases, with 26 bases left between them. Per germline, CDR1 MNHNS and CDR2 SASEGT. CDR3 DNA sequence: TGTGCCAGCGGGGTGGGGGGCGGGATACGTCGGGGGCAGTTCTTC. This sequence encodes CASGVGGGIRRGQFF.

A remark on this clonotype: The germline gene is not matched at one end of the junction; a read error may be the cause. This sequence joins TRBV27 and TRBJ2-1, with a weak D call TRBD1 (6 bases). The DNA end is a closer match to TRBJ2-5, so the J assignment may be wrong. CDR1 is MNHEY and CDR2 is SMNVEV in the germline V gene (reference sequence). There are 16 residues in the CDR3. CDR3 sequence reads: CASSFGPQGKVETQYF. The CDR3 nucleotides read TGTGCCAGTAGTTTTGGTCCCCAGGGGAAAGTGGAGACCCAGTACTTC.

The CDR3 DNA reads TGTGCCAGCAGCCAAAATAGGGGACAAGAGACCCAGTACTTC. This gives the protein CASSQNRGQETQYF. The chain recombines TRBV14 with TRBJ2-5, with D perhaps matching TRBD1 (5 bases). V lost 2 bases, J lost 2 bases, and 9 bases lay in between. There are 14 residues in the CDR3. Per germline, CDR1 SGHDN and CDR2 FVKESK.

By sample fraction, this clonotype is medium-sized. This sequence joins TRBV7-2 and TRBJ2-1, with D possibly being TRBD1 or TRBD2 (7 bases each). The DNA end is more similar to TRBJ2-7, so the J call may be wrong. Germline assignment: CDR1 SGHTA and CDR2 FQGNSA. The CDR3 contains 15 residues. CDR3 residues: CASSSRPGGVYEQYF. CDR3 in DNA: TGTGCCAGCAGCTCACGCCCAGGGGGGGTGTACGAGCAGTACTTC.

The chain carries TRBV12-3 or TRBV12-4 and TRBJ2-4; D not certain. The length of the CDR3 is 13 residues. V lost 5 bases and J 13 bases, leaving 18 bases between the germline ends. CDR3 in amino acids: CASSPSRVREQYF. CDR3 sequence (DNA): TGTGCCAGCAGTCCCTCTAGGGTTCGTGAGCAGTACTTC.

The sample holds one count of this clonotype. Given a much more abundant clone one base away, this may be a read error. V usage is TRBV12-3 or TRBV12-4 and J usage is TRBJ2-1; D gene unclear. The CDR3 sequence is 12 residues long. V shed 1 base and J shed 10 bases, with 8 bases lying between them. The CDR3 DNA reads as TGTGCCAGCAGTTTAGACGGGTACGAGCAGTTCTTC. The encoded protein is CASSLDGYEQFF.

This clonotype was observed a few times. This chain links TRBV11-3 with TRBJ2-1, with D tentatively TRBD2 (6 bases). V gave up 2 bases and J gave up 6 bases, with 14 bases separating them. From germline, CDR1 is SGHNT and CDR2 YENEEA. The CDR3 runs 15 residues. DNA of the CDR3: TGTGCCAGCAGCTTAAGTAGTAGCGGTCTCAATGAGCAGTTCTTC. Amino acid sequence: CASSLSSSGLNEQFF.

This clonotype was seen a few times. This chain links TRBV4-1 with TRBJ2-1, with 16 bases lining up with TRBD2. The last part of the DNA fits TRBJ2-5 better; the J call may be wrong. Germline V gene sequence: CDR1 MGHRA, CDR2 YSYEKL. The CDR3 runs to 18 residues. CDR3 in DNA: TGCGCCAGCAGCCTCGGGACTAGCGGGGGGGCGGGGCAAGAGACCCAGTACTTC. It codes for CASSLGTSGGAGQETQYF.

Sample share makes this clonotype medium-sized. The rearrangement uses TRBV7-2 and TRBJ2-1; TRBD2 agrees at 9 bases. CDR1 SGHTA and CDR2 FQGNSA come from the germline V gene. The CDR3 extends over 16 amino acids. The V segment lost 5 bases and the J segment 1 base; nucleotides outside the gene matches: 6. As DNA, the CDR3 is TGTGCCAGCAGCCGTAGCGGGAGAAGGTCCTACAATGAGCAGTTCTTC. It translates to CASSRSGRRSYNEQFF.

V and J are TRBV6-1 and TRBJ2-3, with 9 bases that match TRBD2. V dropped 6 bases and J dropped 0; count of bases not matched to a gene: 16. The CDR3 spans 19 residues. CDR1 is MNHNS, CDR2 SASEGT, per germline. The CDR3 spells CASSRLFGTSLLSTDTQYF. The CDR3 nucleotides read TGTGCCAGCAGCCGCCTTTTCGGGACTAGCCTATTAAGCACAGATACGCAGTATTTT.

This clonotype counts as large. CDR3 amino acids: CASSLSDIGRGNEQFF. CDR3 coding DNA: TGTGCCAGCAGTTTATCGGACATAGGACGGGGCAATGAGCAGTTCTTC. The chain is built from TRBV27 and TRBJ2-1; perhaps D is TRBD1 or TRBD2 (5 bases each). Trimming pared 0 bases from V and 6 bases from J, leaving 15 bases between. The CDR3 extends over 16 amino acids. CDR1 is MNHEY, CDR2 SMNVEV, per germline (reference sequence).

This clonotype qualifies as large (0.1 to 1%). The rearrangement joins TRBV27 to TRBJ2-1; possibly TRBD1 or TRBD2 for D (6 bases each). This CDR3 is built from 19 residues. The germline gives CDR1 MNHEY, CDR2 SMNVEV (reference sequence). Trimming shortened V by 6 bases and J by 10 bases, and 34 bases separated the two germline ends. The CDR3 is CASRLRGARVQAGEVEQFF. CDR3 bases: TGTGCCAGCAGGTTAAGGGGAGCAAGGGTGCAAGCAGGGGAGGTCGAGCAGTTCTTC.

The CDR3 nucleotides read TGTGCCATCAGTGAGTCACTAGCCGGGGAGCTGTTTTTT. Its translation is CAISESLAGELFF. V gene TRBV10-3 combines with J gene TRBJ2-2; a possible D gene is TRBD2 (5 bases). This CDR3 spans 13 amino acids. Germline V gives CDR1 ENHRY, CDR2 SYGVKD. With 0 bases removed from V and 6 bases from J, the gap between germline ends came to 5 bases.

This sequence joins TRBV6-1 and TRBJ2-3, with D perhaps matching TRBD1 (5 bases). The CDR3 is 11 residues long. Trimming stripped 7 bases from V and 8 bases from J, with 10 bases between. CDR1 and CDR2 (germline): MNHNS, SASEGT. The chain's CDR3 is CASNGAVTQYF. CDR3 nucleotides: TGTGCCAGCAATGGGGCGGTTACGCAGTATTTT.

The chain carries TRBV20-1 and TRBJ2-5, with D unresolved. CDR3 length: 13 amino acids. Trimming cost V 1 base and J 5 bases, with 11 bases left between them. Per the germline V gene, CDR1 is DFQATT and CDR2 is SNEGSKA (reference sequence). CDR3 amino acids: CSARGGAPETQYF. In DNA form, the CDR3 reads TGCAGTGCTAGAGGGGGTGCGCCGGAGACCCAGTACTTC.

This clonotype has at least ten counts. The rearrangement links TRBV12-3 or TRBV12-4 to TRBJ2-1; TRBD2 agrees at 10 bases. Trimming at V came to 4 bases and at J to 8 bases, leaving 8 bases not matched to a gene. CDR3 size: 15 residues. The CDR3 region has the DNA TGTGCCAGCAGTTCCGAGCGGGGGGGGGGCGATGAGCAGTTCTTC. It specifies CASSSERGGGDEQFF.

This clonotype is labeled medium-sized. This chain connects TRBV6-1 to TRBJ2-1; TRBD2 matches 12 bases. CDR1 MNHNS and CDR2 SASEGT come from the germline V gene. The CDR3 is 15 amino acids. The V gene end was trimmed by 4 bases and the J gene end by 2 bases; junction bases not matched to a gene: 0. The CDR3 region has the DNA TGTGCCAGCAGTGGACTAGCGGGAGCCTACAATGAGCAGTTCTTC. It translates to CASSGLAGAYNEQFF.

This clonotype qualifies as medium-sized. V gene TRBV7-2 combines with J gene TRBJ2-3; D not resolved. V was trimmed by 0 bases and J by 6 bases, leaving 7 bases between them. The CDR3 contains 13 residues. The germline V gene encodes CDR1 SGHTA and CDR2 FQGNSA. The CDR3 coding sequence is TGTGCCAGCAGCTTAGCTCCACAGGATACGCAGTATTTT. Protein product: CASSLAPQDTQYF.

Sample share makes this clonotype medium-sized. The V gene is TRBV6-1, the J gene TRBJ1-1; D may be TRBD1 (6 bases). The V end lost 5 bases, the J end lost 5 bases, and 12 bases lay between the germline ends. The CDR3 contains 13 residues. The germline CDR1 and CDR2 sequences are MNHNS and SASEGT. The CDR3 protein is CASSQGGWTEAFF. The CDR3 region has the DNA TGTGCCAGCAGTCAAGGGGGTTGGACTGAAGCTTTCTTT.

Within the sample, this clonotype is large. The chain uses TRBV6-1 and TRBJ2-1; the D gene is possibly TRBD1 (5 bases). V was shortened by 1 base and J by 7 bases, with 8 bases between the two germline ends. CDR3 length: 13 residues. Germline V gene lookup returns CDR1 MNHNS and CDR2 SASEGT. The CDR3: CASSEGQLNEQFF. The CDR3 DNA reads TGTGCCAGCAGTGAAGGACAGTTAAATGAGCAGTTCTTC.

This rearrangement joins TRBV7-8 to TRBJ2-1, with D perhaps being TRBD1 or TRBD2 (6 bases each). Trimming took 8 bases from V and 10 from J, leaving 18 bases between them. The germline V gene has CDR1 SGHVS and CDR2 FQNEAQ. CDR3 length: 13 amino acids. The CDR3 nucleotides read TGTGCCAGCGCGGGACACCGTTCCTACGAGCAGTTCTTC. It specifies CASAGHRSYEQFF.

To note about this clonotype: This is likely a read error, given that the CDR3 carries no conserved phenylalanine or tryptophan at its end. The DNA is omitted, as the CDR3 cannot be located on it reliably, and the CDR3 follows TCRdb's listing. The genes are TRBV6-1 and TRBJ2-6; TRBD1 is taken as the D call from the table, unchecked against the DNA. The CDR3 is 16 residues long, counting both termini. Looked up from germline, CDR1 is MNHNS and CDR2 is SASEGT. CDR3 residues: CASSERVAGNEQYFGP.

The V call is TRBV6-6, the J call TRBJ2-5; D is unclear. Judging by the DNA end, TRBJ2-7 fits better; the J call may be wrong. The CDR3 covers 12 residues. Germline values: CDR1 MNHNY, CDR2 SVGAGI (reference sequence). CDR3 amino acids: CASRHGSYEQYF. The CDR3 bases are TGTGCCAGCCGCCATGGTTCCTACGAGCAGTACTTC.